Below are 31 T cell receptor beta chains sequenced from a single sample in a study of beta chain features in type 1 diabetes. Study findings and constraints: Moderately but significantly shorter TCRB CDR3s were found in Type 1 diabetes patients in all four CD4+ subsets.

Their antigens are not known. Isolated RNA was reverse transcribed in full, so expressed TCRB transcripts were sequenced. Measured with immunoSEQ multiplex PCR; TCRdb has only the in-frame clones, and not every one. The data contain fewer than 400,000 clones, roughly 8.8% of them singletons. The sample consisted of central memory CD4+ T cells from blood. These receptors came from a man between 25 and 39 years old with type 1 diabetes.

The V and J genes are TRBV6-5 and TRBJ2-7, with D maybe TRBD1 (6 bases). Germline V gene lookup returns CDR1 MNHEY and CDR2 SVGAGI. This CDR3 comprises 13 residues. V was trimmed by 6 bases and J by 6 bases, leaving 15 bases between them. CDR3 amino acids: CASSEQGIGEQYF. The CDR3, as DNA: TGTGCCAGCAGCGAACAGGGAATCGGCGAGCAGTACTTC.

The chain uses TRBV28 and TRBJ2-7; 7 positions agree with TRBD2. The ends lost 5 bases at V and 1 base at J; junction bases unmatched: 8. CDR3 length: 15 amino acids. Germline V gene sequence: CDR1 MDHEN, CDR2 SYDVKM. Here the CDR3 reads CASSPRAGLSYEQYF. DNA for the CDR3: TGTGCCAGCAGTCCCCGAGCGGGATTGTCCTACGAGCAGTACTTC.

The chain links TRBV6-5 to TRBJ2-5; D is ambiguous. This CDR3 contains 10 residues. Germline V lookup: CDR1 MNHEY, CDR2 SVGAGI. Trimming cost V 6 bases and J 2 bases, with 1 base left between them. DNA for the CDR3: TGTGCCAGCAGGCAAGAGACCCAGTACTTC. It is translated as CASRQETQYF.

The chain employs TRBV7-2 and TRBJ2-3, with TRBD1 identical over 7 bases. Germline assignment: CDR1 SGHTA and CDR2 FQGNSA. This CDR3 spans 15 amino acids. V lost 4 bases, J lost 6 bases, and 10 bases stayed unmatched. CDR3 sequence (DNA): TGTGCCAGCAGCTCCGGACAGGCCCCGCGTGATACGCAGTATTTT. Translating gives CASSSGQAPRDTQYF.

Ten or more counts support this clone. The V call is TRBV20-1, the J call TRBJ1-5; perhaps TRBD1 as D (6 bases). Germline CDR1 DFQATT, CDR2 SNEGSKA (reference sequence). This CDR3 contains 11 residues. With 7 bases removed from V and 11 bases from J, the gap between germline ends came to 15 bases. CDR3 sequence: CSGIRGVAQHF. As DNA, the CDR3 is TGCAGTGGGATAAGGGGGGTTGCCCAGCATTTT.

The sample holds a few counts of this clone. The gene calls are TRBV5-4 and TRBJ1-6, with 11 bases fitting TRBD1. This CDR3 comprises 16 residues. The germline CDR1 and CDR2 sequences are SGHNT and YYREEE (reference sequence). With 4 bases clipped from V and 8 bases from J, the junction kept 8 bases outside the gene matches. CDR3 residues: CASSMGTGGRDSPLHF. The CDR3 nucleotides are TGTGCCAGCAGCATGGGGACAGGGGGAAGGGATTCACCCCTCCACTTT.

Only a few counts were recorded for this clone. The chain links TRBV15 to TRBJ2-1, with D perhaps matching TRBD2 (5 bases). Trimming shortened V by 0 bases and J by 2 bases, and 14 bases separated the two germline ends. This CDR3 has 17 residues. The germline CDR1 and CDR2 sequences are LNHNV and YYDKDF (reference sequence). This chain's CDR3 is CATSRDPGWGAYNEQFF. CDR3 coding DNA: TGTGCCACCAGCAGAGATCCGGGGTGGGGTGCCTACAATGAGCAGTTCTTC.

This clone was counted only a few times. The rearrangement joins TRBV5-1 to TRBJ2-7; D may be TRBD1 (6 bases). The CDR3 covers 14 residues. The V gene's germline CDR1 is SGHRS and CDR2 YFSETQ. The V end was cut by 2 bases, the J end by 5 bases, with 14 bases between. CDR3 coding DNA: TGCGCCAGCAGCTTCCAGGGGCTTGGCGACGAGCAGTACTTC. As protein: CASSFQGLGDEQYF.

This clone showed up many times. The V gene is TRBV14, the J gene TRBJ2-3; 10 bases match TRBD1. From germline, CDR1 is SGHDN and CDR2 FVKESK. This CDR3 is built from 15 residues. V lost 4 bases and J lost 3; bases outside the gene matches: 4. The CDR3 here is CASSPRDRGTDTQYF. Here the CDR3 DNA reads TGTGCCAGCAGCCCTCGGGACAGGGGAACAGATACGCAGTATTTT.

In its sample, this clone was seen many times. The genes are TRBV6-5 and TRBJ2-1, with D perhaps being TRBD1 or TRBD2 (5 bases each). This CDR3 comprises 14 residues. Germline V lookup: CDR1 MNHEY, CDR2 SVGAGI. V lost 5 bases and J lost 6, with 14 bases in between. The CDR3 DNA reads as TGTGCCAGCAGTGCCCGAGGGGTGGTCAATGAGCAGTTCTTC. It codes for CASSARGVVNEQFF.

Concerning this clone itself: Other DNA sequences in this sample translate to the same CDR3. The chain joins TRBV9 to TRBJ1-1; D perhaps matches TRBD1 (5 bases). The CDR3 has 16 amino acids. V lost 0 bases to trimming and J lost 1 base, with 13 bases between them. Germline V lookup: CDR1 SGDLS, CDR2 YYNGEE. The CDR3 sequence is CASSVVRGGANTEAFF. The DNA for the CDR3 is TGTGCCAGCAGCGTAGTCCGGGGCGGGGCGAACACTGAAGCTTTCTTT.

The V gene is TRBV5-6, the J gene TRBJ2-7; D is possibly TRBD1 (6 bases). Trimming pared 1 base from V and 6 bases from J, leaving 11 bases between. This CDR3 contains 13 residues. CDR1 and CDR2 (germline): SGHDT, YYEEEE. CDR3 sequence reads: CASSLRARGEQYF. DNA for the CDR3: TGTGCCAGCAGCTTGAGGGCCAGGGGCGAGCAGTACTTC.

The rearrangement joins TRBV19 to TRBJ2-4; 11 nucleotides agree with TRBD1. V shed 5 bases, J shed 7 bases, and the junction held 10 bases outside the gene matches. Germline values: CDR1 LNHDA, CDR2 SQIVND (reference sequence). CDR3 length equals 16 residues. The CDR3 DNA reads TGTGCCAGTAGTCCCCGTCGGGACAGGGGGTGGAACATTCAGTACTTC. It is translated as CASSPRRDRGWNIQYF. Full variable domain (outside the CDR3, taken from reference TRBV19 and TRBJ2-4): DGGITQSPKYLFRKEGQNVTLSCEQNLNHDAMYWYRQDPGQGLRLIYYSQIVNDFQKGDIAEGYSVSREKKESFPLTVTSAQKNPTAFYLCASSPRRDRGWNIQYFGAGTRLSVL.

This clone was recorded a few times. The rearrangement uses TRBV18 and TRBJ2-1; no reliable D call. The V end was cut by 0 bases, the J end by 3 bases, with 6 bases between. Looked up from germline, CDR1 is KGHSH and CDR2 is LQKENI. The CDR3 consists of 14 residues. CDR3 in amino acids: CASSPPGIYNEQFF. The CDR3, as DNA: TGTGCCAGCTCACCACCAGGGATCTACAATGAGCAGTTCTTC.

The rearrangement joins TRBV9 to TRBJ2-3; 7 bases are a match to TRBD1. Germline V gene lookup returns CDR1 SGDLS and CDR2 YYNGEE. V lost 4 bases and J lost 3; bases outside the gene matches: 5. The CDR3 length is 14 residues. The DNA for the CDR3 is TGTGCCAGCAGCACAGGGGACGGGACAGATACGCAGTATTTT. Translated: CASSTGDGTDTQYF. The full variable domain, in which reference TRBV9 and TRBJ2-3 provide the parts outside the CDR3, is DSGVTQTPKHLITATGQRVTLRCSPRSGDLSVYWYQQSLDQGLQFLIQYYNGEERAKGNILERFSAQQFPDLHSELNLSSLELGDSALYFCASSTGDGTDTQYFGPGTRLTVL.

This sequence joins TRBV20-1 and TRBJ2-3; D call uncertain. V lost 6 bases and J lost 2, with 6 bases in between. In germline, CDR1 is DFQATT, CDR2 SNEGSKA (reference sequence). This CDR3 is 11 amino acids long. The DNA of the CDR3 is TGCAGTGCCTTGATCACAGATACGCAGTATTTT. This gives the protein CSALITDTQYF.

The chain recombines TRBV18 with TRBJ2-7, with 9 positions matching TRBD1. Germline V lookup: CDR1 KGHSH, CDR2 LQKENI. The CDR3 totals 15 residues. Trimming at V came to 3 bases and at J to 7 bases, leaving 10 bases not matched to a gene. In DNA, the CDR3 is TGTGCCAGCTCACCTGGGATCACGGGACAGGGAGAGCAGTACTTC. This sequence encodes CASSPGITGQGEQYF. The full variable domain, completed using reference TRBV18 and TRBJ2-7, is NAGVMQNPRHLVRRRGQEARLRCSPMKGHSHVYWYRQLPEEGLKFMVYLQKENIIDESGMPKERFSAEFPKEGPSILRIQQVVRGDSAAYFCASSPGITGQGEQYFGPGTRLTVT.

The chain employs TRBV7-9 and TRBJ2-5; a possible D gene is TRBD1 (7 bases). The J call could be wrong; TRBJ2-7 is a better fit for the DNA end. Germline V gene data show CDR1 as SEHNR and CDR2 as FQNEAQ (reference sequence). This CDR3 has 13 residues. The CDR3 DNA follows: TGTGCCAGCAGCTTGTCTCAGGGGGGCGAGCAGTACTTC. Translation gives CASSLSQGGEQYF.

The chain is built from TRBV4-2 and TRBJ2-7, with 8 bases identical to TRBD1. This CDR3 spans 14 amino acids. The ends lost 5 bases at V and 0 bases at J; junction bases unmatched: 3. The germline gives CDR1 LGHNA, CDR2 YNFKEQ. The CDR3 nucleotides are TGTGCCAGCAGCTCGGACAGGGACTCCTACGAGCAGTACTTC. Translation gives CASSSDRDSYEQYF.

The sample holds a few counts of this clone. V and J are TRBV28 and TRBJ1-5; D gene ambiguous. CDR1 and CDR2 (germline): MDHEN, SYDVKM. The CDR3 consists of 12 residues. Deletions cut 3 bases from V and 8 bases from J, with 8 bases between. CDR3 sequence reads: CASSFQQKPQHF. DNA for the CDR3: TGTGCCAGCAGTTTCCAACAAAAGCCCCAGCATTTT.

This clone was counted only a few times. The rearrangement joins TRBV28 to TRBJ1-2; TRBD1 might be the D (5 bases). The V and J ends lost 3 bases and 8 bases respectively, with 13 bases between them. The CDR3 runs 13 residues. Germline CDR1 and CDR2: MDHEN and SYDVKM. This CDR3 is CASSFRQGYGYTF. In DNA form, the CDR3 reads TGTGCCAGCAGTTTCCGGCAGGGCTACGGCTACACCTTC.

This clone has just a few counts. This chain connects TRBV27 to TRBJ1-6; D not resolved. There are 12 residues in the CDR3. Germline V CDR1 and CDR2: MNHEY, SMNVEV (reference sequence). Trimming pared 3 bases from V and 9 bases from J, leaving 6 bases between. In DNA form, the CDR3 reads TGTGCCAGCAGTTTCTCTCGTTCACCCCTCCACTTT. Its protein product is CASSFSRSPLHF.

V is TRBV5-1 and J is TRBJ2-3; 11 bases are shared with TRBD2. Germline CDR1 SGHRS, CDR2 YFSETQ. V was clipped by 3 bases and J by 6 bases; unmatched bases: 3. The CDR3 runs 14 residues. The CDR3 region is CASSSGTSGDTQYF. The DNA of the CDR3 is TGCGCCAGCAGCTCTGGGACTAGCGGCGATACGCAGTATTTT.

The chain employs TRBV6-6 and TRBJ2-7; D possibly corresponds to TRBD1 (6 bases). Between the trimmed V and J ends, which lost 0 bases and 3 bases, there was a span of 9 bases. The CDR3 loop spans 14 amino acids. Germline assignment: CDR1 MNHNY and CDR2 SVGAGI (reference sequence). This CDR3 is CASSYSTGNYEQYF. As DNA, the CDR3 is TGTGCCAGCAGTTACTCCACAGGGAACTACGAGCAGTACTTC.

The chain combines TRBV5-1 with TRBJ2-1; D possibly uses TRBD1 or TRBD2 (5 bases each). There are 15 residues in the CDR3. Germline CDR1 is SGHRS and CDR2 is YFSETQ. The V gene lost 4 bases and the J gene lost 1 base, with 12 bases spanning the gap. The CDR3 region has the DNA TGCGCCAGCAGCAGGGGACCCCAATCCTACAATGAGCAGTTCTTC. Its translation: CASSRGPQSYNEQFF.

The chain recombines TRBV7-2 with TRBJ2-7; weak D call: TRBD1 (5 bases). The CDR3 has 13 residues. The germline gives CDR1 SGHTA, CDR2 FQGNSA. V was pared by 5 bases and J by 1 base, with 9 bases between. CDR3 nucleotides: TGTGCCAGCAGCACAGGTGGATCCTACGAGCAGTACTTC. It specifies CASSTGGSYEQYF.

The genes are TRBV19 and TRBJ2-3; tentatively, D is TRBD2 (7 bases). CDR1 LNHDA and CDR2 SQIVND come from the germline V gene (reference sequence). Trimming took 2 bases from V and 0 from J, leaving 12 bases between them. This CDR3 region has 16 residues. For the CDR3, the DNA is TGTGCCAGTAGTATACAGGGGAGGGCTAGCACAGATACGCAGTATTTT. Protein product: CASSIQGRASTDTQYF.

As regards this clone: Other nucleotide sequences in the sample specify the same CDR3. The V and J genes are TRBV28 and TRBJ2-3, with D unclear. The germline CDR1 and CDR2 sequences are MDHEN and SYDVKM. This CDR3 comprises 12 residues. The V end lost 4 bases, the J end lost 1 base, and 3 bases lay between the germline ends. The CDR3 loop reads CASSSGTDTQYF. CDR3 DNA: TGTGCCAGCAGTTCGGGCACAGATACGCAGTATTTT.

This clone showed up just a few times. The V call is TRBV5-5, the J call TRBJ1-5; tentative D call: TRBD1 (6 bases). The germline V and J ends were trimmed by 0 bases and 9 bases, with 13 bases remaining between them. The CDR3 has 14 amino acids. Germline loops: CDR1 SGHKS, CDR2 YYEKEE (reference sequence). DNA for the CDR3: TGTGCCAGCAGCTTGGGAGGGGGAACCGGGCCCCAGCATTTT. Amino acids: CASSLGGGTGPQHF.

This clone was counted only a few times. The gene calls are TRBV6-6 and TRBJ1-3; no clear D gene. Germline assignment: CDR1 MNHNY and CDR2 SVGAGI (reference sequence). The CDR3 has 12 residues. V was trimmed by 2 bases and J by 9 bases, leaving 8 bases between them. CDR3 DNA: TGTGCCAGCAGTTACGACGGTCCCACCATATATTTT. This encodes CASSYDGPTIYF.

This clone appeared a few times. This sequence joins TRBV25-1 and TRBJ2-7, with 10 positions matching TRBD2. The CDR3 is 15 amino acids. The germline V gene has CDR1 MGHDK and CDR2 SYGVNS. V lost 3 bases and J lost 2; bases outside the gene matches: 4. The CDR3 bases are TGTGCCAGCAGTGAGTGGACTAGCGGAACCTACGAGCAGTACTTC. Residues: CASSEWTSGTYEQYF.